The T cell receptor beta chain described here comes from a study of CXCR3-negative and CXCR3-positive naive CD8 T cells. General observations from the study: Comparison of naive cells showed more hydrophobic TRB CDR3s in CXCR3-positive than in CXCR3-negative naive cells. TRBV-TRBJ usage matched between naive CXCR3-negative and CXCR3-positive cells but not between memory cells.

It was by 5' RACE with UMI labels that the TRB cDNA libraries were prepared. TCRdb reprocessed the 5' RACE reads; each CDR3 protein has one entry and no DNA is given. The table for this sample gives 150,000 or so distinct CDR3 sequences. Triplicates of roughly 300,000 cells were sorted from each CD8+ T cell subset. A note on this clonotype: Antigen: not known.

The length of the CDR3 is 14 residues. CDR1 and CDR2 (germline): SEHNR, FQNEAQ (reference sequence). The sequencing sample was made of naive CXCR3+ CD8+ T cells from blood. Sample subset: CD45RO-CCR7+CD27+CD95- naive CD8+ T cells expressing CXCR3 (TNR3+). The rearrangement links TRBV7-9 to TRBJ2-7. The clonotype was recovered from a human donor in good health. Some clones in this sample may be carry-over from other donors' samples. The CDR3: CASSPPRGSYEQYF.